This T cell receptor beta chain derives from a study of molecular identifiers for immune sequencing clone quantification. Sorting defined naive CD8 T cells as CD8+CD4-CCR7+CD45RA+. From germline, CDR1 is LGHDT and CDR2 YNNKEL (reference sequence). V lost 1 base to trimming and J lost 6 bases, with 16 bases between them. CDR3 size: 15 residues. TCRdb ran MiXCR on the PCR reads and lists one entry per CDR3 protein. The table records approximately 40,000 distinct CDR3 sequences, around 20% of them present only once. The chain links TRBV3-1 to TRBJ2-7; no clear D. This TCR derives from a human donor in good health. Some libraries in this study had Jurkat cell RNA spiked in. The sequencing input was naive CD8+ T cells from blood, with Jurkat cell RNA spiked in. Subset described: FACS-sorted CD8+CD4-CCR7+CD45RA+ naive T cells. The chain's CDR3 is CASSQAPARWGEQYF. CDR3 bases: TGTGCCAGCAGCCAAGCCCCAGCGCGATGGGGCGAGCAGTACTTC.